The 31 T cell receptor beta chains in this list originate from one sample, sequenced in a study of shared clonotypes between healthy human individuals. This table comes from immunoSEQ multiplex PCR, and its TCRdb copy is limited to in-frame clones, with some not included. The repertoire holds about 480,000 clones, with nearly 80% as singletons. Sequencing input: PBMCs. Source of these receptors: a woman in her forties in good health. Some clones in this sample may be carry-over from other donors' samples.

V and J are TRBV19 and TRBJ2-1; tentatively, D is TRBD1 or TRBD2 (5 bases each). This CDR3 is 15 amino acids long. V lost 3 bases, J lost 9 bases, and 18 bases lay in between. Germline V lookup: CDR1 LNHDA, CDR2 SQIVND (reference sequence). As DNA, the CDR3 is TGTGCCAGTAGTATTGAGGGCAGGGATAGGGGTGAGCAGTTCTTC. Protein sequence: CASSIEGRDRGEQFF.

Comment on this clone: Being one base from a much bigger clone, this may be a read error. V is TRBV11-2 and J is TRBJ1-2, with unresolved D. From germline, CDR1 is SGHAT and CDR2 FQNNGV. CDR3 size: 11 residues. The CDR3 DNA reads as TGTGCCAGCAGCTCCCTCTATGGCCACACCTTC. It is translated as CASSSLYGHTF.

This clone was seen more than once but under ten times. J is TRBJ1-5 and V is TRBV25-1; D is uncertain. The V end lost 4 bases, the J end lost 3 bases, and 13 bases lay between the germline ends. This CDR3 is built from 15 residues. CDR1 is MGHDK, CDR2 SYGVNS, per germline. CDR3 sequence reads: CASSGTEGVNQPQHF. The DNA of the CDR3 is TGTGCCAGCAGTGGGACGGAGGGAGTCAATCAGCCCCAGCATTTT.

This clone was seen more than once but under ten times. The gene calls are TRBV11-2 and TRBJ2-4; D may be TRBD2 (6 bases). The CDR3 runs 17 residues. Germline V gene data show CDR1 as SGHAT and CDR2 as FQNNGV. Between the trimmed V and J ends, which lost 2 bases and 0 bases, there was a span of 14 bases. The CDR3 DNA follows: TGTGCCAGCAGCTTAAACCGGGACGGGGGAGCCAAAAACATTCAGTACTTC. It yields the protein CASSLNRDGGAKNIQYF.

The count of this clone is one. The chain has TRBV28 and TRBJ2-7; 8 nucleotides agree with TRBD2. The CDR3 covers 13 residues. Losses at the gene ends were 5 bases for V and 3 bases for J; bases not matched to a gene: 3. The germline gives CDR1 MDHEN, CDR2 SYDVKM. CDR3 bases: TGTGCCAGCAGTCCTAGCGGGTACTACGAGCAGTACTTC. Amino acid sequence: CASSPSGYYEQYF.

This chain connects TRBV6-1 to TRBJ1-2; 7 bases are a match to TRBD1. Germline-derived CDR1 and CDR2 are MNHNS and SASEGT. This CDR3 contains 15 residues. The junction had 10 bases not matched to a gene; V was cut back by 1 base and J by 8 bases. The CDR3 region has the DNA TGTGCCAGCAGTGAAGTCGACAGGGTGGCGGAGGGCTACACCTTC. Its translation: CASSEVDRVAEGYTF.

This sequence joins TRBV5-1 and TRBJ2-3; D is possibly TRBD2 (5 bases). The germline gives CDR1 SGHRS, CDR2 YFSETQ. V lost 0 bases and J 0 bases, leaving 8 bases between the germline ends. The CDR3 spans 15 residues. The CDR3 region has the DNA TGCGCCAGCAGCTTGGATCCGGGGAGCACAGATACGCAGTATTTT. Its translation: CASSLDPGSTDTQYF.

The CDR3 sequence is CASSATGGSGNTIYF. Here the CDR3 DNA reads TGTGCCAGCAGTGCGACAGGGGGCTCTGGAAACACCATATATTTT. The chain couples TRBV25-1 to TRBJ1-3; TRBD1 matches at 9 bases. The V gene end was trimmed by 4 bases and the J gene end by 0 bases; junction bases not matched to a gene: 1. Germline CDR1 is MGHDK and CDR2 is SYGVNS. The CDR3 extends over 15 amino acids.

The chain carries TRBV19 and TRBJ1-1; D may be TRBD1 (6 bases). Trimming left V 7 bases short and J 11 bases short, with 23 bases between. This CDR3 spans 14 amino acids. Germline-derived CDR1 and CDR2 are LNHDA and SQIVND (reference sequence). The DNA for the CDR3 is TGTGCCAGTAACTCCCCTGGGCGGGGGGCGCGGGCTTTCTTT. It yields the protein CASNSPGRGARAFF.

This sequence joins TRBV7-3 and TRBJ2-5; 9 bases line up with TRBD2. The CDR3 contains 16 residues. J gave up 2 bases and V 4 bases, and 8 bases lay outside the gene matches. Looked up from germline, CDR1 is SGHTA and CDR2 is FQGTGA. In nucleotides, the CDR3 is TGTGCCAGCAGCTACCCGGGACTAGCAGTTCAAGAGACCCAGTACTTC. It translates to CASSYPGLAVQETQYF.

Remarks on this clone: Other DNA sequences of this sample code for an identical CDR3. The chain uses TRBV6-5 and TRBJ2-2; D is uncertain. The CDR3 spans 13 residues. Germline V CDR1 and CDR2: MNHEY, SVGAGI. The germline V and J ends were trimmed by 2 bases and 4 bases, with 5 bases remaining between them. CDR3 sequence reads: CASSYEGTGELFF. The CDR3, as DNA: TGTGCCAGCAGTTACGAAGGCACCGGGGAGCTGTTTTTT.

This clone was seen once. The V gene is TRBV2, the J gene TRBJ1-4; perhaps TRBD1 as D (5 bases). In germline, CDR1 is SNHLY, CDR2 FYNNEI. Trimming stripped 6 bases from V and 4 bases from J, with 12 bases between. CDR3 length: 14 residues. The DNA of the CDR3 is TGTGCCAGCAGCCGGGACGGCAGTAATGAAAAACTGTTTTTT. Its protein product is CASSRDGSNEKLFF.

The chain carries TRBV27 and TRBJ2-5, with 9 bases identical to TRBD1. The end of the DNA is better explained by TRBJ2-7, so the J call may be wrong. The CDR3 has 14 residues. CDR1 is MNHEY and CDR2 is SMNVEV in the germline V gene (reference sequence). CDR3 bases: TGTGCCAGCAGTGTAACAGGGGGCTTAGACGAGCAGTACTTC. It translates to CASSVTGGLDEQYF.

The chain employs TRBV6-1 and TRBJ2-5, with D unresolved. The V end was cut by 0 bases, the J end by 3 bases, with 5 bases between. Germline assignment: CDR1 MNHNS and CDR2 SASEGT. The CDR3 is 13 residues long. DNA for the CDR3: TGTGCCAGCAGTGAAGCCCCCGAAGAGACCCAGTACTTC. Translating it yields CASSEAPEETQYF.

The chain carries TRBV4-1 and TRBJ2-3; 9 bases align to TRBD2. The CDR3 sequence is 16 residues long. J lost 0 bases, V lost 1 base, and 2 bases had no gene match. CDR1 MGHRA and CDR2 YSYEKL come from the germline V gene. The CDR3 region is CASSQASGASTDTQYF. The CDR3, as DNA: TGCGCCAGCAGCCAAGCTAGCGGGGCTAGCACAGATACGCAGTATTTT.

This clone was detected a few times. Within the sample, other DNA sequences also encode this same CDR3. CDR3 sequence: CASTQQETQYF. CDR3 bases: TGTGCCAGCACCCAGCAAGAGACCCAGTACTTC. The chain links TRBV2 to TRBJ2-5; the D is unclear. Trimming removed 7 bases at V and 2 bases at J, with 5 bases between. The CDR3 spans 11 residues. Per germline, CDR1 SNHLY and CDR2 FYNNEI.

This sequence joins TRBV5-1 and TRBJ2-5; D possibly corresponds to TRBD1 (8 bases). Germline CDR1 and CDR2: SGHRS and YFSETQ. V was clipped by 4 bases and J by 7 bases, with 14 bases between them. The CDR3 length is 13 residues. For the CDR3, the DNA is TGCGCCAGCAGCGTGACAGGGGAGGGGACCCAGTACTTC. This codes for CASSVTGEGTQYF.

The chain uses TRBV18 and TRBJ2-1; a weak D match, TRBD1 (5 bases). The CDR3 extends over 16 amino acids. Germline V CDR1 and CDR2: KGHSH, LQKENI. With 2 bases removed from V and 2 bases from J, the gap between germline ends came to 13 bases. The CDR3 bases are TGTGCCAGCTCACCAATGACCAGGGTTCCCTACAATGAGCAGTTCTTC. It yields the protein CASSPMTRVPYNEQFF.

V usage is TRBV6-1 and J usage is TRBJ2-7; D perhaps matches TRBD2 (6 bases). In germline, CDR1 is MNHNS, CDR2 SASEGT. This CDR3 is 15 amino acids long. V dropped 3 bases and J dropped 0 bases, with 12 bases sitting between them. This chain's CDR3 is CASSDRAGNSYEQYF. The CDR3 DNA reads as TGTGCCAGCAGTGATAGGGCGGGGAACTCCTACGAGCAGTACTTC.

The chain carries TRBV18 and TRBJ2-7, with D uncertain. CDR3 length equals 11 residues. V was shortened by 2 bases and J by 7 bases, with 6 bases between the two germline ends. Germline V CDR1 and CDR2: KGHSH, LQKENI. In DNA, the CDR3 is TGTGCCAGCTCACCATTGGGGGAGCAGTACTTC. Protein sequence: CASSPLGEQYF. The whole variable domain, remainder taken from reference TRBV18 and TRBJ2-7, is NAGVMQNPRHLVRRRGQEARLRCSPMKGHSHVYWYRQLPEEGLKFMVYLQKENIIDESGMPKERFSAEFPKEGPSILRIQQVVRGDSAAYFCASSPLGEQYFGPGTRLTVT.

The V gene is TRBV4-3, the J gene TRBJ2-2, with D hard to call. Between the trimmed V and J ends, which lost 2 bases and 7 bases, there was a span of 11 bases. The germline gives CDR1 LGHNA, CDR2 YSLEER. CDR3 length: 14 residues. The CDR3: CASSQTTVGGELFF. The CDR3 bases are TGCGCCAGCAGCCAAACCACGGTAGGCGGGGAGCTGTTTTTT.

On this clone itself: This is likely an artifact of a read error, given a far larger clone one base away. The chain links TRBV2 to TRBJ1-5, with no clear D. V gave up 5 bases and J gave up 0 bases, with 5 bases separating them. The CDR3 sequence is 13 residues long. Looked up from germline, CDR1 is SNHLY and CDR2 is FYNNEI. CDR3 sequence: CASSPNSNQPQHF. The CDR3 DNA is TGTGCCAGCAGTCCAAATAGCAATCAGCCCCAGCATTTT.

This clone occurred once. V usage is TRBV5-8 and J usage is TRBJ2-5; 11 nucleotides match TRBD2. Gene TRBJ2-7 matches the end of the DNA better, so the J call may be wrong. This CDR3 contains 15 residues. Looked up from germline, CDR1 is SGHTS and CDR2 is YDEGEE. The CDR3 region has the DNA TGTGCCAGCAGCGTACTAGCGGGGGCCGCCTACGAGCAGTACTTC. Its protein is CASSVLAGAAYEQYF.

This clone has at least ten counts. The gene calls are TRBV7-2 and TRBJ1-1; TRBD1 agrees at 10 bases. The V segment lost 3 bases and the J segment 3 bases; nucleotides outside the gene matches: 4. The CDR3 runs to 15 residues. CDR1 and CDR2 from the germline V gene are SGHTA and FQGNSA. The CDR3 region has the DNA TGTGCCAGCAGCTTGGGGGACAGGGGTTACACTGAAGCTTTCTTT. It is translated as CASSLGDRGYTEAFF. Together with reference TRBV7-2 and TRBJ1-1, the CDR3 gives the full variable domain: GAGVSQSPSNKVTEKGKDVELRCDPISGHTALYWYRQSLGQGLEFLIYFQGNSAPDKSGLPSDRFSAERTGGSVSTLTIQRTQQEDSAVYLCASSLGDRGYTEAFFGQGTRLTVV.

The chain carries TRBV28 and TRBJ2-7; TRBD2 agrees at 13 bases. The germline V gene has CDR1 MDHEN and CDR2 SYDVKM. With V trimmed by 6 bases and J by 4 bases, 6 bases remained unmatched. This CDR3 has 15 residues. The CDR3 DNA is TGTGCCAGCAGCGCACTGACTAGCGGGAGGTACGAGCAGTACTTC. It translates to CASSALTSGRYEQYF.

This clone showed up just a few times. This chain links TRBV9 with TRBJ2-3; D call uncertain. Trimming pared 0 bases from V and 4 bases from J, leaving 9 bases between. Germline CDR1 SGDLS, CDR2 YYNGEE. The CDR3 loop spans 14 amino acids. In nucleotides, the CDR3 is TGTGCCAGCAGCGTAGGTGGGTATGCAGATACGCAGTATTTT. Translated: CASSVGGYADTQYF.

The chain is built from TRBV7-9 and TRBJ1-1; TRBD1 matches at 8 bases. Trimming at V came to 7 bases and at J to 0 bases, leaving 7 bases not matched to a gene. The length of the CDR3 is 15 residues. The germline CDR1 and CDR2 sequences are SEHNR and FQNEAQ (reference sequence). The CDR3 DNA follows: TGTGCCAGCAATTTCTGGGACAGGATGAACACTGAAGCTTTCTTT. It translates to CASNFWDRMNTEAFF.

This sequence joins TRBV5-8 and TRBJ1-5; no clear D gene. CDR1 is SGHTS and CDR2 is YDEGEE in the germline V gene. Trimming removed 4 bases from V and 5 bases from J, with 7 bases in between. The CDR3 extends over 12 amino acids. CDR3 DNA: TGTGCCAGCAGCCTCTCCTATCAGCCCCAGCATTTT. Its protein product is CASSLSYQPQHF. The whole variable domain, filled in from reference TRBV5-8 and TRBJ1-5, reads EAGVTQSPTHLIKTRGQQATLRCSPISGHTSVYWYQQALGLGLQFLLWYDEGEERNRGNFPPRFSGRQFPNYSSELNVNALELEDSALYLCASSLSYQPQHFGDGTRLSIL.

The chain couples TRBV9 to TRBJ2-3; 10 bases align to TRBD2. Unmatched junction bases numbered 17, after V lost 4 bases and J lost 3 bases. The germline V gene encodes CDR1 SGDLS and CDR2 YYNGEE. The CDR3 totals 19 residues. The CDR3 loop reads CASSRRPSGRAERTDTQYF. CDR3 in DNA: TGTGCCAGCAGCCGGAGGCCGAGCGGGAGGGCCGAGAGGACAGATACGCAGTATTTT.

This clone was seen a few times. The rearrangement uses TRBV6-6 and TRBJ1-5; no clear D. V lost 0 bases and J 6 bases, leaving 12 bases between the germline ends. Germline loops: CDR1 MNHNY, CDR2 SVGAGI (reference sequence). The length of the CDR3 is 15 residues. The CDR3 sequence: CASSYSEVFRQPQHF. The DNA for the CDR3 is TGTGCCAGCAGTTACTCGGAAGTCTTTCGTCAGCCCCAGCATTTT.

This chain connects TRBV7-9 to TRBJ1-4, with a tentative D call TRBD1 (5 bases). Germline assignment: CDR1 SEHNR and CDR2 FQNEAQ (reference sequence). V was pared by 1 base and J by 8 bases, with 17 bases between. The CDR3 length is 16 residues. The CDR3 spells CASSLGSGTRDEKLFF. CDR3 coding DNA: TGTGCCAGCAGCTTAGGGAGTGGGACCCGGGACGAAAAACTGTTTTTT.